The rows below give T cell receptor beta chains drawn from one sample of a study of blood T cell repertoires in COVID-19. Profiling relied on immunoSEQ multiplex PCR, and the TCRdb table lists in-frame clones only, not all of them. The sample gives 230,000 or so clones, more than 65% of which show up once; about 3.4% is in the top ten. Material for sequencing was PBMCs or T cells enriched from blood (not recorded which). Receptor source: a man between 45 and 60 years old who had recovered from COVID-19. Both conserved end residues are part of each CDR3. The D gene is left open where the match is weak. The size entry is marked missing in some rows and otherwise reads once, few, many or a size class.

j_call d_call v_call clone_size cdr3_nt cdr3_aa
TRBJ2-5 TRBD2 TRBV7-3 NA TGTGCCAGCAGCCTAGGCCCTAGCGGGGGGGCAGAGACCCAGTACTTC CASSLGPSGGAETQYF
TRBJ1-2 NA TRBV29-1 NA TGCAGCGTTAACCGGGACGGGGGTGGCTACACCTTC CSVNRDGGGYTF
TRBJ2-6 NA TRBV14 NA TGTGCCAGCAGCCAAGATACGACAGGCGGCCCCTCTGGGGCCAACGTCCTGACTTTC CASSQDTTGGPSGANVLTF
TRBJ2-5 NA TRBV10-1 NA TGCGCCAGCAGTGAATACGCCCGAGAAGAGACCCAGTACTTC CASSEYAREETQYF
TRBJ1-3 NA TRBV6-6 NA TGTGCCAGCAGTTACGGGGACACCTCTGGAAACACCATATATTTT CASSYGDTSGNTIYF
TRBJ2-7 TRBD1 TRBV4-1 NA TGCGCCAGCAGCCAATCGCAGGGGGTGATTTACGAGCAGTACTTC CASSQSQGVIYEQYF
TRBJ2-2 NA TRBV18 NA TGTGCCAGCTCAACCGACAGGAAAGGGAACACCGGGGAGCTGTTTTTT CASSTDRKGNTGELFF
TRBJ1-2 TRBD1 TRBV4-1 NA TGCGCCAGCAGCCTAGGACAGGGGACCTATGGCTACACCTTC CASSLGQGTYGYTF
TRBJ1-5 TRBD1 TRBV5-1 few TGCGCCAGCAACAGGGGCAGCAATCAGCCCCAGCATTTT CASNRGSNQPQHF
TRBJ1-2 NA TRBV5-1 once TGCGCCAGCAACTTTAGGGAGTCAACCTATGGCTACACCTTC CASNFRESTYGYTF
TRBJ2-1 TRBD2 TRBV9 NA TGTGCCAGCAGCGAAGGGAGTAGCGGGGCCCTTTACAATGAGCAGTTCTTC CASSEGSSGALYNEQFF
TRBJ2-7 TRBD2 TRBV7-2 NA TGTGCCAGCAGCTTGGTGGCTAGCGGGCCCCCCTACGAGCAGTACTTC CASSLVASGPPYEQYF
TRBJ2-7 NA TRBV28 NA TGTGCCAGCATCCGCAGGGCCTCCCCTTTAGCCTACGAGCAGTACTTC CASIRRASPLAYEQYF
TRBJ1-1 NA TRBV18 NA TGTGCCAGCTCACCACAAAAGGGGAGGGACACTGAAGCTTTCTTT CASSPQKGRDTEAFF
TRBJ2-4 TRBD1 TRBV7-2 few TGTGCCAGCAGCCCACGACAGGGGGACATTCAGTACTTC CASSPRQGDIQYF
TRBJ2-7 NA TRBV6-2/TRBV6-3 NA TGTGCCAGCTGTTGGGGTGGGAGCGAGCAGTACTTC CASCWGGSEQYF
TRBJ2-2 TRBD1 TRBV14 NA TGTGCCAGCAGCCAAGGAGGGCCAGGGGGAACTCTAAACACCGGGGAGCTGTTTTTT CASSQGGPGGTLNTGELFF
TRBJ1-5 TRBD1 TRBV5-5 NA TGTGCCAGCAGCTTGGTCGGGACAGGGCATCAGCCCCAGCATTTT CASSLVGTGHQPQHF
TRBJ1-4 NA TRBV4-2 NA TGTGCCAGCAGCCAAGATTCCGGTGAAAAACTGTTTTTT CASSQDSGEKLFF
TRBJ2-3 NA TRBV6-5 few TGTGCCAGCAGTCCCGGACAGATGTACACAGATACGCAGTATTTT CASSPGQMYTDTQYF
TRBJ2-7 NA TRBV11-2 NA TGTGCCAGCAGCTTAGGGCCCGCGGTGCCCTACGAGCAGTACTTC CASSLGPAVPYEQYF
TRBJ2-7 NA TRBV12-3/TRBV12-4 NA TGTGCCAGCAGTTTTGGGCAGCTCTACGAGCAGTACTTC CASSFGQLYEQYF
TRBJ2-3 TRBD2 TRBV7-8 NA TGTGCCAGCAGCTCGAAGCGGGGGGTGACCACAGATACGCAGTATTTT CASSSKRGVTTDTQYF
TRBJ1-3 NA TRBV2 NA TGTGCCAGCAGTGAAACCACGGGGTCTGGAAACACCATATATTTT CASSETTGSGNTIYF
TRBJ1-2 TRBD1 TRBV7-9 few TGTGCCAGCAGCTTAACGGGACAGGGGGCCTATGGCTACACCTTC CASSLTGQGAYGYTF
TRBJ1-1 TRBD1 TRBV28 NA TGTGCCACCACCGGGACAGGGAACACTGAAGCTTTCTTT CATTGTGNTEAFF
TRBJ1-2 NA TRBV5-5 NA TGTGCCAGCAGCTTGTTAGGGGGGGATTTTTTTGGCTACACCTTC CASSLLGGDFFGYTF
TRBJ1-5 TRBD1 TRBV24-1 NA TGTGCCACCAGTGCCACGACAGGGATCCAGCATTTT CATSATTGIQHF
TRBJ1-5 TRBD1 TRBV12-5 once TGTGCTAGTGGTACCCCGGACAGGGGGCTTCAGCCCCAGCATTTT CASGTPDRGLQPQHF
TRBJ1-4 NA TRBV30 NA TGTGCCTCGTGGACAGCAACTAATGAAAAACTGTTTTTT CASWTATNEKLFF
TRBJ2-7 NA TRBV12-3/TRBV12-4 once TGTGCCAGCAGCAAGACAGCCTACGAGCAGTACTTC CASSKTAYEQYF
TRBJ2-2 NA TRBV3-1/TRBV3-2 NA TGTGCCAGCAGCTACTTGAGAGAGCTGTTTTTT CASSYLRELFF
TRBJ2-1 TRBD2 TRBV2 NA TGTGCCAGCAGGGCTACCCGGGGGGGAGGGGTCAATGAGCAGTTCTTC CASRATRGGGVNEQFF
TRBJ2-7 NA TRBV3-1/TRBV3-2 NA TGTGCCAGCAGCCAAGAGCAGGGGCGCTACGAGCAGTACTTC CASSQEQGRYEQYF
TRBJ2-1 NA TRBV11-3 NA TGTGCCAGCAGCTTACTTCAGTCCTCCTACAATGAGCAGTTCTTC CASSLLQSSYNEQFF
TRBJ2-1 NA TRBV6-4 NA TGTGCCAGCAGTGACCGGGGGAGCTCCTACAATGAGCAGTTCTTC CASSDRGSSYNEQFF
TRBJ1-4 NA TRBV10-2 NA TGCGCCAGCAGTCTTACCTTCCCCGGAGTTACTAATGAAAAACTGTTTTTT CASSLTFPGVTNEKLFF